What follows are 25 T cell receptor beta chains derived from one specimen sequenced in a study of shared clonotypes between healthy human individuals. The table came from immunoSEQ multiplex PCR; TCRdb's copy has only in-frame clones and leaves some out. The table lists about 640,000 clones, about two thirds of them singletons. Sequencing was carried out using memory CD4+ T cells sorted from blood. Sample subset: CD45RA-negative fraction. The receptor set was obtained from a young woman in good health.

The chain joins TRBV5-1 to TRBJ2-7; D is unclear. CDR1 and CDR2 (germline): SGHRS, YFSETQ. The CDR3 length is 13 residues. V was cut by 4 bases and J by 4 bases, with 12 bases left in between. The DNA of the CDR3 is TGCGCCAGCAGCCCGGGCGAATGGTACGAGCAGTACTTC. The encoded protein is CASSPGEWYEQYF.

This clone showed up just a few times. The chain couples TRBV9 to TRBJ2-3; D is possibly TRBD2 (6 bases). Trimming removed 2 bases at V and 8 bases at J, with 12 bases between. This CDR3 contains 13 residues. The germline V gene has CDR1 SGDLS and CDR2 YYNGEE. CDR3 amino acids: CASSVRNGGTQYF. DNA for the CDR3: TGTGCCAGCAGCGTCAGAAACGGGGGTACGCAGTATTTT.

The chain combines TRBV7-2 with TRBJ2-4; 12 bases fit TRBD2. The CDR3 runs to 20 residues. V shed 0 bases and J 1 base; nucleotides not matched to a gene: 10. Germline V gene data show CDR1 as SGHTA and CDR2 as FQGNSA. The CDR3 region is CASSLAASGRGAQAKNIQYF. The CDR3 nucleotides read TGTGCCAGCAGCTTAGCGGCTAGCGGGAGGGGTGCACAGGCCAAAAACATTCAGTACTTC. Looking up the rest from reference TRBV7-2 and TRBJ2-4 gives the full variable domain: GAGVSQSPSNKVTEKGKDVELRCDPISGHTALYWYRQSLGQGLEFLIYFQGNSAPDKSGLPSDRFSAERTGGSVSTLTIQRTQQEDSAVYLCASSLAASGRGAQAKNIQYFGAGTRLSVL.

The genes are TRBV15 and TRBJ2-1, with 8 bases that match TRBD2. The CDR3 is 18 residues long. The J segment lost 5 bases and the V segment lost 0 bases, leaving 12 bases of the junction unmatched. Germline CDR1 LNHNV, CDR2 YYDKDF (reference sequence). The chain's CDR3 is CATSRDKGVAGKNNEQFF. CDR3 in DNA: TGTGCCACCAGCAGAGATAAAGGAGTAGCGGGGAAGAACAATGAGCAGTTCTTC.

The genes are TRBV18 and TRBJ2-1; D not certain. CDR3 length: 13 residues. V was clipped by 2 bases and J by 9 bases, with 11 bases between them. The germline V gene has CDR1 KGHSH and CDR2 LQKENI. CDR3 bases: TGTGCCAGCTCACCAACAAGGGTTGGTGAGCAGTTCTTC. Its translation: CASSPTRVGEQFF.

A remark on this clone: This may arise from a read error, as a much more abundant clone is one base away. The V gene is TRBV6-6, the J gene TRBJ1-1; 10 bases align to TRBD1. In germline, CDR1 is MNHNY, CDR2 SVGAGI (reference sequence). The CDR3 totals 12 residues. The V segment lost 8 bases and the J segment 4 bases; nucleotides outside the gene matches: 1. The chain's CDR3 is CASGQGGTEAFF. The DNA of the CDR3 is TGTGCCAGCGGACAGGGGGGCACTGAAGCTTTCTTT.

The chain has TRBV28 and TRBJ2-2; maybe TRBD1 (6 bases). This CDR3 is built from 15 residues. Germline V gene lookup returns CDR1 MDHEN and CDR2 SYDVKM. V shed 4 bases and J shed 7 bases, with 16 bases lying between them. The CDR3 bases are TGTGCCAGCAGTTCGGAACAGGGTTTTCACGGGGAGCTGTTTTTT. This sequence encodes CASSSEQGFHGELFF.

The rearrangement links TRBV11-2 to TRBJ1-1; D is ambiguous. Trimming cost V 5 bases and J 11 bases, with 15 bases left between them. The CDR3 has 12 residues. The germline V gene has CDR1 SGHAT and CDR2 FQNNGV. The CDR3 protein is CASSRSRNWAFF. DNA for the CDR3: TGTGCCAGCAGCCGAAGTCGGAATTGGGCTTTCTTT. Variable domain in full (rest from reference TRBV11-2 and TRBJ1-1): EAGVAQSPRYKIIEKRQSVAFWCNPISGHATLYWYQQILGQGPKLLIQFQNNGVVDDSQLPKDRFSAERLKGVDSTLKIQPAKLEDSAVYLCASSRSRNWAFFGQGTRLTVV.

The chain recombines TRBV27 with TRBJ2-3; maybe TRBD1 (6 bases). The CDR3 is 15 residues long. V dropped 3 bases and J dropped 0 bases, with 10 bases sitting between them. CDR1 is MNHEY and CDR2 is SMNVEV in the germline V gene (reference sequence). CDR3 loop: CASSLQGYSTDTQYF. The DNA for the CDR3 is TGTGCCAGCAGTTTGCAGGGGTATAGCACAGATACGCAGTATTTT.

The rearrangement links TRBV23-1 to TRBJ2-2; 10 bases map to TRBD1. TRBV23-1 belongs to the ORF category, with a function that is uncertain. This CDR3 has 17 residues. Trimming removed 4 bases from V and 4 bases from J; junction bases left unmatched: 9. The CDR3: CASSRDRGLRSTGELFF. Written as DNA, the CDR3 is TGCGCCAGCAGTCGGGACAGGGGTTTAAGGAGCACCGGGGAGCTGTTTTTT.

This clone turned up a few times. Other DNA variants within this sample encode the same CDR3. The chain joins TRBV5-1 to TRBJ2-1, with D maybe TRBD1 (5 bases). The germline V gene has CDR1 SGHRS and CDR2 YFSETQ. This CDR3 has 15 residues. Trimming cost V 4 bases and J 0 bases, with 11 bases left between them. The chain's CDR3 is CASSSDSSSYNEQFF. The CDR3 DNA reads as TGCGCCAGCAGCAGCGACAGCAGCTCCTACAATGAGCAGTTCTTC.

The V and J genes are TRBV5-4 and TRBJ2-3; 8 positions agree with TRBD1. Losses at the gene ends were 3 bases for V and 8 bases for J; bases not matched to a gene: 8. Germline values: CDR1 SGHNT, CDR2 YYREEE (reference sequence). This CDR3 is 14 amino acids long. The CDR3 DNA reads TGTGCCAGCAGCTCCAGCAGGGGGCCGAGTACGCAGTATTTT. This translates into CASSSSRGPSTQYF.

This sequence joins TRBV5-1 and TRBJ1-1; D not certain. This CDR3 region has 14 residues. V lost 7 bases and J 7 bases, leaving 20 bases between the germline ends. CDR1 is SGHRS and CDR2 is YFSETQ in the germline V gene. CDR3 DNA sequence: TGCGCCAGCGAACCCGGATCCCCCTTAGGTGAAGCTTTCTTT. As protein: CASEPGSPLGEAFF.

This chain connects TRBV28 to TRBJ1-1; 9 nucleotides agree with TRBD1. CDR1 is MDHEN and CDR2 is SYDVKM in the germline V gene. The CDR3 is 16 residues long. V was pared by 5 bases and J by 5 bases, with 12 bases of the junction left unmatched. Written as DNA, the CDR3 is TGTGCCAGCAGTCCATCGACAGGGGGTGTGGGGACTGAAGCTTTCTTT. Translating it yields CASSPSTGGVGTEAFF.

This clone was seen a single time. The V call is TRBV5-1, the J call TRBJ1-2; D possibly corresponds to TRBD1 (6 bases). This CDR3 is 14 amino acids long. Germline V gene sequence: CDR1 SGHRS, CDR2 YFSETQ. V lost 5 bases, J lost 0 bases, and 11 bases lay in between. CDR3 coding DNA: TGCGCCAGCAGTGTGGACAGCACTAACTATGGCTACACCTTC. It encodes CASSVDSTNYGYTF.

The J gene is TRBJ2-2, the V gene TRBV7-9, with 7 bases identical to TRBD2. The ends lost 2 bases at V and 6 bases at J; junction bases unmatched: 6. CDR1 and CDR2 from the germline V gene are SEHNR and FQNEAQ (reference sequence). This CDR3 region has 15 residues. The CDR3: CASSLPAGRAGELFF. DNA of the CDR3: TGTGCCAGCAGCTTACCGGCAGGGAGGGCCGGGGAGCTGTTTTTT.

CDR3 residues: CASSLGIRREQFF. The CDR3 DNA reads as TGTGCCAGCAGCTTGGGCATCCGAAGGGAGCAGTTCTTC. The chain links TRBV5-6 to TRBJ2-1; no definite D call. This CDR3 comprises 13 residues. Per germline, CDR1 SGHDT and CDR2 YYEEEE. The germline V and J ends were trimmed by 0 bases and 10 bases, with 11 bases remaining between them.

The V gene is TRBV6-6, the J gene TRBJ1-5; D is possibly TRBD1 (6 bases). Trimming shortened V by 4 bases and J by 5 bases, and 18 bases separated the two germline ends. Germline V gene lookup returns CDR1 MNHNY and CDR2 SVGAGI (reference sequence). CDR3 length: 16 amino acids. CDR3 DNA sequence: TGTGCCAGCAGTTCAGTAAATCCAGGGGCGGATCAGCCCCAGCATTTT. This codes for CASSSVNPGADQPQHF.

The gene calls are TRBV5-1 and TRBJ2-3; D call uncertain. The CDR3 covers 15 residues. Germline CDR1 is SGHRS and CDR2 is YFSETQ. Trimming removed 7 bases from V and 0 bases from J, with 15 bases in between. The CDR3 loop reads CASCHRQPSTDTQYF. In DNA, the CDR3 is TGCGCCAGCTGCCACCGGCAGCCGAGCACAGATACGCAGTATTTT.

The chain recombines TRBV29-1 with TRBJ1-4; D is ambiguous. Germline CDR1 is SQVTM and CDR2 is ANQGSEA. Trimming took off 6 bases at V and 8 bases at J, with 16 bases between the two ends. This CDR3 is 13 amino acids long. CDR3: CSVYWRAEEKLFF. The CDR3 DNA is TGCAGCGTCTATTGGCGGGCAGAGGAAAAACTGTTTTTT.

The chain has TRBV30 and TRBJ1-2, with D possibly being TRBD1 (5 bases). Trimming removed 3 bases from V and 1 base from J, with 12 bases in between. Germline V CDR1 and CDR2: GTSNPN, SVGIG (reference sequence). CDR3 length: 14 amino acids. CDR3 bases: TGTGCCTGGAGGCCCGGGGACGGTAACTATGGCTACACCTTC. This codes for CAWRPGDGNYGYTF.

The rearrangement links TRBV2 to TRBJ2-6, with D perhaps TRBD1 (6 bases). The V end lost 3 bases, the J end lost 4 bases, and 10 bases lay between the germline ends. This CDR3 has 15 amino acids. Looked up from germline, CDR1 is SNHLY and CDR2 is FYNNEI. The CDR3 region is CASSDRGTGANVLTF. The CDR3 nucleotides are TGTGCCAGCAGTGACAGGGGTACCGGGGCCAACGTCCTGACTTTC.

V usage is TRBV18 and J usage is TRBJ2-1; TRBD2 is a possible D gene (6 bases). Germline-derived CDR1 and CDR2 are KGHSH and LQKENI. The V gene lost 6 bases and the J gene lost 0 bases, with 18 bases spanning the gap. The CDR3 consists of 17 residues. This chain's CDR3 is CASSLLLDGSSYNEQFF. CDR3 coding DNA: TGTGCCAGCTCGTTACTTCTGGACGGGAGCTCCTACAATGAGCAGTTCTTC.

J is TRBJ2-5 and V is TRBV13, with D possibly being TRBD1 (6 bases). Trimming shortened V by 2 bases and J by 5 bases, and 12 bases separated the two germline ends. The germline V gene encodes CDR1 PRHDT and CDR2 FYEKMQ (reference sequence). This CDR3 contains 14 residues. CDR3 sequence reads: CASSLTGIVETQYF. DNA for the CDR3: TGTGCCAGCAGCTTAACAGGGATCGTCGAGACCCAGTACTTC. Variable domain in full (rest from reference TRBV13 and TRBJ2-5): AAGVIQSPRHLIKEKRETATLKCYPIPRHDTVYWYQQGPGQDPQFLISFYEKMQSDKGSIPDRFSAQQFSDYHSELNMSSLELGDSALYFCASSLTGIVETQYFGPGTRLLVL.

Note on this clone: Additional DNA sequences in this sample encode the identical CDR3. The chain uses TRBV5-1 and TRBJ2-5; D ambiguous. The CDR3 is made up of 11 amino acids. CDR1 is SGHRS and CDR2 is YFSETQ in the germline V gene. The ends were cut back, 4 bases at V and 2 bases at J, with 3 bases in the middle. The CDR3 reads CASSAQETQYF. The CDR3 bases are TGCGCCAGCAGCGCACAAGAGACCCAGTACTTC.